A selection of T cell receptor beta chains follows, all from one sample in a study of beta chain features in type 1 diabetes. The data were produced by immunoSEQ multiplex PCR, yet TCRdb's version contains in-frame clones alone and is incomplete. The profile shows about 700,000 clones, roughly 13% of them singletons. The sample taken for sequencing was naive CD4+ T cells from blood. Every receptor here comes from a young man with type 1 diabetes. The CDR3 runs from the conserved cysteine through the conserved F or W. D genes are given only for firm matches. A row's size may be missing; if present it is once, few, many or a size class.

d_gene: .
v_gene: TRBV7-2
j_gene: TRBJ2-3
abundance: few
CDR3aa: CASSLLTDTQYF
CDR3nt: TGTGCCAGCAGCTTATTAACAGATACGCAGTATTTT

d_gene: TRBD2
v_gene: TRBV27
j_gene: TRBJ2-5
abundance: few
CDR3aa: CASSAGEGVPETQYF
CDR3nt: TGTGCCAGCAGTGCGGGGGAGGGTGTGCCGGAGACCCAGTACTTC

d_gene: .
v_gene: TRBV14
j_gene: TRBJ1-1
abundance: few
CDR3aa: CASSQAVGIEAFF
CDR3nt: TGTGCCAGCAGCCAAGCGGTAGGGATTGAAGCTTTCTTT

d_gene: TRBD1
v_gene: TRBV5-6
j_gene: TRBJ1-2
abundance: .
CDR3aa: CASSLGDRTNYGYTF
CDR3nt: TGTGCCAGCAGCTTGGGGGACAGGACTAACTATGGCTACACCTTC

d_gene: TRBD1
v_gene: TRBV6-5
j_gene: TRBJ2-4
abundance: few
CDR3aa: CASSYSLQGLDIQYF
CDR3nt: TGTGCCAGCAGTTACTCGTTACAGGGGTTAGACATTCAGTACTTC

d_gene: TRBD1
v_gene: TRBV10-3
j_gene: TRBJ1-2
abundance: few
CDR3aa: CAISDLQGSSGYTF
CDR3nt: TGTGCCATCAGTGACCTACAGGGGAGCTCTGGCTACACCTTC

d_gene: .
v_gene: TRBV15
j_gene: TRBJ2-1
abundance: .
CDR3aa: CATSRDHGPGQFF
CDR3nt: TGTGCCACCAGCAGAGATCACGGCCCCGGGCAGTTCTTC

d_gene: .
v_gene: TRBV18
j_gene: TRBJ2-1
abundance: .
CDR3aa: CASSPGAENNEQFF
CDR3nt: TGTGCCAGCTCACCCGGGGCGGAAAACAATGAGCAGTTCTTC

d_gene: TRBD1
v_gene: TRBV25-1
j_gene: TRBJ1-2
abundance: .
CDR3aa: CASSEERGQGGGYTF
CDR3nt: TGTGCCAGCAGTGAGGAAAGGGGGCAGGGTGGTGGCTACACCTTC

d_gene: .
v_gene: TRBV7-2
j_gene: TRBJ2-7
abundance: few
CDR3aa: CASSFGGGRSYEQYF
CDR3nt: TGTGCCAGCAGCTTCGGCGGGGGCCGGTCCTACGAGCAGTACTTC

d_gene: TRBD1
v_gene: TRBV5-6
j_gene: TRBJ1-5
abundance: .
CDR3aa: CASSLLGQAPFNF
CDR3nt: TGTGCCAGCAGCTTGTTGGGACAGGCCCCCTTTAATTTT

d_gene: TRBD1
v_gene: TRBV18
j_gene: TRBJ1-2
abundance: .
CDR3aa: CASSPGQADYGYTF
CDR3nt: TGTGCCAGCTCACCGGGACAGGCTGACTATGGCTACACCTTC

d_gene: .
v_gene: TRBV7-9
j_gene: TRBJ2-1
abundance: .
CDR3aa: CASSLEGASVYEQFF
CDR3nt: TGTGCCAGCAGCTTAGAAGGGGCCTCTGTATATGAGCAGTTCTTC

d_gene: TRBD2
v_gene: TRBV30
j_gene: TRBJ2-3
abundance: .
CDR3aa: CAWSRLATDTQYF
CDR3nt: TGTGCCTGGAGCCGACTAGCCACAGATACGCAGTATTTT

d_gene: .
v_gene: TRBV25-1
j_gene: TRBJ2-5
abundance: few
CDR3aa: CASSVRETQYF
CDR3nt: TGTGCCAGCAGTGTACGCGAGACCCAGTACTTC

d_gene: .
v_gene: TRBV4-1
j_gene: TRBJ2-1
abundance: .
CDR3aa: CASSVQGRPFQGNEQFF
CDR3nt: TGCGCCAGCAGCGTACAGGGTAGGCCATTTCAGGGCAATGAGCAGTTCTTC

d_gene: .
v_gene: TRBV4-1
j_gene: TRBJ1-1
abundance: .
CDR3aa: CASSQNGNTEAFF
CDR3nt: TGCGCCAGCAGCCAAAACGGGAACACTGAAGCTTTCTTT

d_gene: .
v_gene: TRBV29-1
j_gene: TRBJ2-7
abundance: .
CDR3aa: CSVAQFLDEQYF
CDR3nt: TGCAGCGTTGCACAGTTCCTTGACGAGCAGTACTTC

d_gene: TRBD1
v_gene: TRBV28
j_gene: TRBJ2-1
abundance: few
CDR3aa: CASSFHPWTGGDEQFF
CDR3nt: TGTGCCAGCAGTTTCCACCCCTGGACAGGGGGCGATGAGCAGTTCTTC

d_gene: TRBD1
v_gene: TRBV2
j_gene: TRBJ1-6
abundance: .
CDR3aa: CASSGDRDRGYNSPLHF
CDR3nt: TGTGCCAGCAGTGGAGACCGGGACAGGGGTTATAATTCACCCCTCCACTTT

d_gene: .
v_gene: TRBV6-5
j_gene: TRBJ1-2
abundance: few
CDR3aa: CASSYSGGRGPYGYTF
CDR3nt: TGTGCCAGCAGTTACTCGGGCGGTCGGGGCCCCTATGGCTACACCTTC

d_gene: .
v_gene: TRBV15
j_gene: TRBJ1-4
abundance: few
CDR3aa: CATNLDRDIDGKLFF
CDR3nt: TGTGCCACCAACCTAGACCGGGACATTGATGGAAAACTGTTTTTT

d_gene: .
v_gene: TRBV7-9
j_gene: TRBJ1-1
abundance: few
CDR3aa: CASSFPNTEAFF
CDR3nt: TGTGCCAGCAGCTTTCCCAACACTGAAGCTTTCTTT

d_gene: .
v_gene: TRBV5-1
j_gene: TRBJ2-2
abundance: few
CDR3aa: CASSLTGTPNTGELFF
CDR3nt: TGCGCCAGCAGCCTGACCGGGACACCGAACACCGGGGAGCTGTTTTTT

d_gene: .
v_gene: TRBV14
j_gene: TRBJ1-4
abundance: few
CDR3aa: CASSHKLFF
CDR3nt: TGTGCCAGCAGCCATAAACTGTTTTTT

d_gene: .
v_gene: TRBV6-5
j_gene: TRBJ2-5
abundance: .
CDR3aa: CASSSPPGTQYF
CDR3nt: TGTGCCAGCAGTTCTCCTCCAGGGACCCAGTACTTC

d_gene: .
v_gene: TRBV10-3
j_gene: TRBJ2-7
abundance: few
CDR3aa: CAISVRELSYEQYF
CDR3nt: TGTGCCATCAGTGTCCGGGAACTTTCCTACGAGCAGTACTTC

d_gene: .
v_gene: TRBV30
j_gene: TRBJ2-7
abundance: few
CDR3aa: CAWSSTLQVYEQYF
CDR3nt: TGTGCCTGGAGTAGTACTCTGCAGGTCTACGAGCAGTACTTC

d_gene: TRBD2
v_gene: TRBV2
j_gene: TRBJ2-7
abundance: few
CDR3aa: CASEVTSGGYEQYF
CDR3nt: TGTGCCAGCGAGGTTACTAGCGGGGGCTACGAGCAGTACTTC

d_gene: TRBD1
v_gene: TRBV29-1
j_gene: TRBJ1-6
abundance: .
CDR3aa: CSVWTGGPPLHF
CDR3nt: TGCAGCGTTTGGACAGGGGGCCCACCCCTCCACTTT

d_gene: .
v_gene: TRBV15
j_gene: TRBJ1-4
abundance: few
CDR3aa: CATSRGTDPNEKLFF
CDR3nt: TGTGCCACCAGCAGAGGGACAGACCCTAATGAAAAACTGTTTTTT

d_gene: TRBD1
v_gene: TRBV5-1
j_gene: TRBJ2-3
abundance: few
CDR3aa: CASSQDRGADTQYF
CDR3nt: TGCGCCAGCAGCCAGGACAGGGGGGCAGATACGCAGTATTTT

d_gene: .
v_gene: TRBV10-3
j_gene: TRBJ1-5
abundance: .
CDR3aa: CAISFSQNQPQHF
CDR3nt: TGTGCCATCAGTTTTTCCCAGAATCAGCCCCAGCATTTT

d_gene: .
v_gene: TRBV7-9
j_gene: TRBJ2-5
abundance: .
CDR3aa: CASSGRELPETQYF
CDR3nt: TGTGCCAGCAGCGGCCGGGAACTTCCAGAGACCCAGTACTTC

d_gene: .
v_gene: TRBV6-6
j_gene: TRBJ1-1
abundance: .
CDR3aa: CASSYLANTEAFF
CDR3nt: TGTGCCAGCAGTTACCTAGCCAACACTGAAGCTTTCTTT

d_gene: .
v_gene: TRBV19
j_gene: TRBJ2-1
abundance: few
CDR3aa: CASSPLMGEQFF
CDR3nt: TGTGCCAGTAGTCCCCTTATGGGTGAGCAGTTCTTC

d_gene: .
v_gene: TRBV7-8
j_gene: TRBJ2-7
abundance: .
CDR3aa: CASSLGDSLYEQYF
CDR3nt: TGTGCCAGCAGCTTAGGGGACTCCCTCTACGAGCAGTACTTC

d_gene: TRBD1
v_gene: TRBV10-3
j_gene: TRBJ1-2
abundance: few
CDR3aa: CATRTGEVYGYTF
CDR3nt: TGTGCCACTCGGACAGGGGAGGTCTATGGCTACACCTTC

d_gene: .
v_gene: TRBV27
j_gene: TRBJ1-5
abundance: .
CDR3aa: CASSLKQARQPQHF
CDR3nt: TGTGCCAGCAGTTTAAAGCAGGCTCGCCAGCCCCAGCATTTT

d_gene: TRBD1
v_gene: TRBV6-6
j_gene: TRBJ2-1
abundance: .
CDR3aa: CASWDSLYNEQFF
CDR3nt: TGTGCCAGCTGGGACAGTCTATACAATGAGCAGTTCTTC

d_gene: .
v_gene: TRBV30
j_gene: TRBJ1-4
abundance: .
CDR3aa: CAWRQGGGYEKLFF
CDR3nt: TGTGCCTGGAGACAGGGAGGCGGATATGAAAAACTGTTTTTT

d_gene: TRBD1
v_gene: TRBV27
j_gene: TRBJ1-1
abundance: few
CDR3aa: CASSFWGRQGSTEAFF
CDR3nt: TGTGCCAGCAGTTTTTGGGGCAGACAGGGAAGCACTGAAGCTTTCTTT

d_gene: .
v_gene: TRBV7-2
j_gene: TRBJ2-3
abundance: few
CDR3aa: CASSPPVDTQYF
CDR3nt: TGTGCCAGCAGCCCCCCAGTAGATACGCAGTATTTT

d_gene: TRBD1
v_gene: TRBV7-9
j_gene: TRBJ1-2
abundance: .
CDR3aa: CASSLGQGLYGYTF
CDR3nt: TGTGCCAGCAGCTTGGGACAGGGGCTCTATGGCTACACCTTC

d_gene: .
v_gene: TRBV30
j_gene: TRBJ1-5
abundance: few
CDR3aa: CAWSFDSNQPQHF
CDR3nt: TGTGCCTGGTCCTTTGATAGCAATCAGCCCCAGCATTTT

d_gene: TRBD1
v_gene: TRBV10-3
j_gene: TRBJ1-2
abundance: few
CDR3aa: CAISNPGQGTYGYTF
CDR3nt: TGTGCCATCAGCAACCCTGGACAGGGGACCTATGGCTACACCTTC

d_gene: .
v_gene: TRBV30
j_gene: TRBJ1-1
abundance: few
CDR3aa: CAWCRPAEAFF
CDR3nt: TGTGCCTGGTGTCGTCCAGCCGAAGCTTTCTTT

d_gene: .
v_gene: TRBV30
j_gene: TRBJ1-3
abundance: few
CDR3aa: CAWNYRGYSGNTIYF
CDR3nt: TGTGCCTGGAATTATAGAGGCTACTCTGGAAACACCATATATTTT